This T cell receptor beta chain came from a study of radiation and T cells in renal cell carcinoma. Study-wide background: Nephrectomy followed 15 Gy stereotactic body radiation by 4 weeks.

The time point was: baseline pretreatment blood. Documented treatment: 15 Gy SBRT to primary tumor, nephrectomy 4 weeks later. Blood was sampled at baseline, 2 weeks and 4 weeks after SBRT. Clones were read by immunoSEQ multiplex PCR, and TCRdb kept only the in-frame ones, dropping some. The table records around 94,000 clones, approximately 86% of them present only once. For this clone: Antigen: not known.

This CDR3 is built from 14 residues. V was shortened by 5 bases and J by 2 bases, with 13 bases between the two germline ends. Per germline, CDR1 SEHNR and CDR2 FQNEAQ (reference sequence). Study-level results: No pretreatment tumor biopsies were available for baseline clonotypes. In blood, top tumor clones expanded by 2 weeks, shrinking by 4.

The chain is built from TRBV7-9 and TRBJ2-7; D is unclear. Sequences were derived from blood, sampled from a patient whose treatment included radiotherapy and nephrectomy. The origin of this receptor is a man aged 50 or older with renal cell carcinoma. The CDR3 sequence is CASSPRTWPYEQYF. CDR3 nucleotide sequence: TGTGCCAGCAGCCCGCGGACGTGGCCCTACGAGCAGTACTTC.